The source of this TCR beta chain is a study of blood T cell repertoires in COVID-19 (dated by TCRdb to the early 2020s). Study-level background: Collaborator samples came from the United States, Italy and Spain and covered acute and convalescent phases of COVID-19. Where HLA class I and class II types were available, the types were taken from metadata supplied by the sample provider, not from assay-based typing. The sample metadata nearly always contained a de-identified subject ID, COVID-19 status, age in years and sex. The material from the prospective study consisted of cDNA or gDNA derived from T cells, B-cell-depleted T cells, or PBMCs. Deeply sampled blood TCRbeta repertoires from subjects exposed to, actively infected with, or recovered from COVID-19 were included in the dataset. Samples came from the ongoing ImmuneRACE study (first 160 participants) plus 1,254 subjects from 6 global collaborators. The repertoires were released in a freely available public database intended as a resource for research on the immune response to SARS-CoV-2.

General study outcomes and caveats: The amount of clinical and demographic metadata varied by source and participant and was provided uncurated.

The immunoSEQ Assay, a bias-controlled multiplex PCR, was used to amplify TCRbeta CDR3 regions from genomic DNA. Regarding the original processing steps: Nucleated cell counts per sample were estimated from amplification of reference gene primers within the assay. To quantify the absolute abundance of each unique TCRbeta CDR3 rearrangement, sequence reads were collapsed and filtered. For each sample, productive Simpson clonality was calculated as the square root of Simpson's diversity index across productive rearrangements. Held by TCRdb, this immuneACCESS table contains in-frame sequences only and omits some clones. Under half of the omission traces to an unresolved V gene where checked; the cause of the rest is unknown. V, J and clone size were drawn from that table, and D and trimming were deduced from the DNA. The sample table records about 180,000 clones; about four fifths of these occur just once. Roughly 6.3% of the sample lies in the top ten.

The collaborating institutions used their own protocols to collect whole blood in K2EDTA tubes. For TCRbeta analysis, collaborators shipped samples in one of three forms: frozen whole blood, isolated PBMCs, or DNA extracted from either of those sample types. Note on this clone: Its antigen remains undetermined. No qualities accompany the bases; no much larger clone lies one base away.

The sequence was collected from a human donor in a cohort sampled during active COVID-19. Sequencing was performed on peripheral blood.

This receptor has the CDR3 CASSDWEPPYEQYF. The sequenced DNA: TGTGCCAGCAGTGATTGGGAGCCACCCTACGAGCAGTACTTC. This chain is built from TRBV2 and TRBJ2-7; the D region possibly corresponds to TRBD2 (5 bases align). The CDR3 covers 14 residues, taking in both the cysteine and the phenylalanine. CDR3 DNA only is kept here, 42 bases in frame from base 1. V and J lose 3 bases and 2 bases, and a span of 11 bases separates them. Per the germline V gene, SNHLY is the CDR1 and FYNNEI is the CDR2. The CDR3, completed at both ends by the reference TRBV2 and TRBJ2-7 genes, gives the full variable domain EPEVTQTPSHQVTQMGQEVILRCVPISNHLYFYWYRQILGQKVEFLVSFYNNEISEKSEIFDDQFSVERPDGSNFTLKIRSTKLEDSAMYFCASSDWEPPYEQYFGPGTRLTVT.